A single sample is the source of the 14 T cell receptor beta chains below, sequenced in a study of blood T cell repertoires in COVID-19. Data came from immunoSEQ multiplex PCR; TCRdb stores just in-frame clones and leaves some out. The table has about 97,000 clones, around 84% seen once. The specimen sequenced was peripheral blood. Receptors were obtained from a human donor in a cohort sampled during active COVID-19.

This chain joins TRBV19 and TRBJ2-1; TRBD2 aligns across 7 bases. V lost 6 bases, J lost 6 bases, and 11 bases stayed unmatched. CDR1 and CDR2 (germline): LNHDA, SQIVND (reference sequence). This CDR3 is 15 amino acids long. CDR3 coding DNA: TGTGCCAGTAGGGGTTCGGCTAGCGGCTTCAATGAGCAGTTCTTC. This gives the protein CASRGSASGFNEQFF.

CDR3 sequence reads: CASSAGLARGSADTQYF. The CDR3 region has the DNA TGTGCCAGCAGCGCGGGACTAGCCCGGGGCAGCGCAGATACGCAGTATTTT. The gene calls are TRBV11-2 and TRBJ2-3, with 9 bases that match TRBD2. CDR1 and CDR2 from the germline V gene are SGHAT and FQNNGV. V dropped 5 bases and J dropped 4; count of bases not matched to a gene: 13. The CDR3 spans 17 residues.

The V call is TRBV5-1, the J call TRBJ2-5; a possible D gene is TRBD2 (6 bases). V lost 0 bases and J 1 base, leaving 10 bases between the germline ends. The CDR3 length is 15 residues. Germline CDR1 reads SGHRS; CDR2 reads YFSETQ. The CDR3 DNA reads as TGCGCCAGCAGCTTGGCCGTGGGGGGCCAAGAGACCCAGTACTTC. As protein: CASSLAVGGQETQYF.

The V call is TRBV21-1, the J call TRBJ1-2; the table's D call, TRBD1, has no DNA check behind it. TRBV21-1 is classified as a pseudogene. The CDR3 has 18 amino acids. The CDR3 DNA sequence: TGTGCCAGCAGCAAAGAATCCGGGACAGGGGGCTGTTGCTATGGCTACACCTTC. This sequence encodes CASSKESGTGGCCYGYTF.

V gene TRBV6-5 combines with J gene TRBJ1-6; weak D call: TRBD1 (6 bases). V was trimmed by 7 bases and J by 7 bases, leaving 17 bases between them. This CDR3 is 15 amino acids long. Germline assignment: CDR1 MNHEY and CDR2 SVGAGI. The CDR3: CASTHNRDKNSPLHF. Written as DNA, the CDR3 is TGTGCCAGCACCCATAATCGGGACAAAAATTCACCCCTCCACTTT.

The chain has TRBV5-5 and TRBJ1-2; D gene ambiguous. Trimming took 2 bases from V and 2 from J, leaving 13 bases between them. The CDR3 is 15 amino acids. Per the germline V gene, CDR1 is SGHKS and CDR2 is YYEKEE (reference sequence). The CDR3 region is CASSLDLGSNYGYTF. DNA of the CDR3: TGTGCCAGCAGCTTAGATCTTGGCTCCAACTATGGCTACACCTTC.

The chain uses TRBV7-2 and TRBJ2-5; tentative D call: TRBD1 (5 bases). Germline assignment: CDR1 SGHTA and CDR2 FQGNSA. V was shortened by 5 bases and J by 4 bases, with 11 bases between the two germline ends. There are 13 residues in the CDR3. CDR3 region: CASSPRQPETQYF. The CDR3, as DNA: TGTGCCAGCAGCCCCAGACAGCCAGAGACCCAGTACTTC.

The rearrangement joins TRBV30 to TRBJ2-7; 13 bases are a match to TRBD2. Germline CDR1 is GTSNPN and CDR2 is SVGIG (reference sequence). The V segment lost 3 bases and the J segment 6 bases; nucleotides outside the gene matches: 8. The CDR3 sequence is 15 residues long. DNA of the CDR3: TGTGCCTGGAGCGGACTAGCGGGGGCCCTCCTCGAGCAGTACTTC. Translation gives CAWSGLAGALLEQYF.

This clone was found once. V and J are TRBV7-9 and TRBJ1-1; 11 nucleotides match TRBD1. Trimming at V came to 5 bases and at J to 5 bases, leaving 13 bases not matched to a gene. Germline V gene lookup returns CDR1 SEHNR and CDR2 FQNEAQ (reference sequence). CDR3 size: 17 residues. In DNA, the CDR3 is TGTGCCAGCAGCCCCCTCCCGGGACAGGGGGTAAGAACTGAAGCTTTCTTT. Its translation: CASSPLPGQGVRTEAFF.

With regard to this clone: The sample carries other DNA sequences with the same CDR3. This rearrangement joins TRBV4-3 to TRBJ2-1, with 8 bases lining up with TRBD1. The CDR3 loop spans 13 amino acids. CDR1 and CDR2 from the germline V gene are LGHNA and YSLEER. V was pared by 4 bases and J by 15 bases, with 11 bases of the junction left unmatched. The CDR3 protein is CASSLRLGTGLFF. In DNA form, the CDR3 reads TGCGCCAGCAGCCTTCGCCTCGGGACAGGACTGTTCTTC.

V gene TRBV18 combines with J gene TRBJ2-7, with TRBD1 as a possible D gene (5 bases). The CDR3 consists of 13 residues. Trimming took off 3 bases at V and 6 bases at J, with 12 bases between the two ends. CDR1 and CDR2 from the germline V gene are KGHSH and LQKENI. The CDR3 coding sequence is TGTGCCAGCTCACCGGAGCCAACAGGCGAGCAGTACTTC. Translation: CASSPEPTGEQYF.

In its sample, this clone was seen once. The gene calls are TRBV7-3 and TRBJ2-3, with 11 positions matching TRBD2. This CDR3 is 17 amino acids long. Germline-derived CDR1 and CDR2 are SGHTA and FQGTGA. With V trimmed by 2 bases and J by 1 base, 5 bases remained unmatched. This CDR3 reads CASSLQPTSGGTDTQYF. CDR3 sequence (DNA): TGTGCCAGCAGCTTACAACCGACTAGCGGGGGCACAGATACGCAGTATTTT.

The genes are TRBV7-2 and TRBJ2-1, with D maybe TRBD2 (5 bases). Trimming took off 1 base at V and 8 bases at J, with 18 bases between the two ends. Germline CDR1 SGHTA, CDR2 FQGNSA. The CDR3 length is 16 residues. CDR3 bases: TGTGCCAGCAGCTTAGTAAGGTCCCGGGGTGGCGATGAGCAGTTCTTC. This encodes CASSLVRSRGGDEQFF.

The CDR3 sequence is CASSSTGGAYNEQFF. The CDR3 DNA sequence: TGTGCCAGCAGCTCGACGGGGGGGGCCTACAATGAGCAGTTCTTC. The rearrangement joins TRBV7-8 to TRBJ2-1; 8 bases map to TRBD2. This CDR3 is built from 15 residues. V lost 4 bases to trimming and J lost 2 bases; unmatched junction nucleotides: 4. The germline CDR1 and CDR2 sequences are SGHVS and FQNEAQ.